Listed here are 18 T cell receptor beta chains from one sample, sequenced in a study of shared clonotypes between healthy human individuals. The method was immunoSEQ multiplex PCR; TCRdb's version includes in-frame clones alone and lacks a portion of them. The sample yields millions of clones, about 94% seen once. Terminally differentiated effector memory CD45RA+ cells were left out of the naive CD8 fraction, which was CD45RO-negative and positively selected for CCR7. The sample taken for sequencing was naive CD8+ T cells sorted from blood. Receptors originate from a young man in good health.

The chain couples TRBV7-3 to TRBJ1-1; a weak D match, TRBD1 (5 bases). From germline, CDR1 is SGHTA and CDR2 FQGTGA. Trimming left V 0 bases short and J 1 base short, with 6 bases between. This CDR3 region has 14 residues. In DNA, the CDR3 is TGTGCCAGCAGCTTAACGGGGCAGAACACTGAAGCTTTCTTT. Translated, it gives CASSLTGQNTEAFF. Combining the CDR3 with reference TRBV7-3 and TRBJ1-1 gives the whole variable domain GAGVSQTPSNKVTEKGKYVELRCDPISGHTALYWYRQSLGQGPEFLIYFQGTGAADDSGLPNDRFFAVRPEGSVSTLKIQRTERGDSAVYLCASSLTGQNTEAFFGQGTRLTVV.

The gene calls are TRBV15 and TRBJ2-2, with TRBD1 matching 9 bases. This CDR3 is built from 15 residues. J gave up 4 bases and V 11 bases, and 11 bases lay outside the gene matches. Germline values: CDR1 LNHNV, CDR2 YYDKDF (reference sequence). The CDR3 sequence is CAARTGGEGTGELFF. CDR3 nucleotides: TGTGCCGCCCGAACAGGGGGCGAGGGCACCGGGGAGCTGTTTTTT.

The chain is built from TRBV5-4 and TRBJ1-2; a possible D gene is TRBD1 (5 bases). This CDR3 contains 13 residues. The V end was cut by 0 bases, the J end by 8 bases, with 11 bases between. Germline CDR1 SGHNT, CDR2 YYREEE (reference sequence). The chain's CDR3 is CASSLEGRVGYTF. CDR3 bases: TGTGCCAGCAGCTTGGAGGGGAGAGTAGGCTACACCTTC.

The chain is built from TRBV7-9 and TRBJ1-2; D may be TRBD1 (5 bases). Germline loops: CDR1 SEHNR, CDR2 FQNEAQ (reference sequence). V lost 7 bases to trimming and J lost 2 bases, with 17 bases between them. The CDR3 loop spans 15 amino acids. The CDR3 DNA sequence: TGTGCCAGCACCCCCGGCGGGGACCTCAACTATGGCTACACCTTC. Translating it yields CASTPGGDLNYGYTF.

As concerns this clone: The same CDR3 also results from other DNA sequences found in this sample. The V call is TRBV28, the J call TRBJ1-1; D is uncertain. The CDR3 extends over 13 amino acids. The germline V and J ends were trimmed by 3 bases and 4 bases, with 9 bases remaining between them. Per the germline V gene, CDR1 is MDHEN and CDR2 is SYDVKM. The CDR3 bases are TGTGCCAGCAGTTTTCGGGGAGGCACTGAAGCTTTCTTT. It is translated as CASSFRGGTEAFF.

This clone was counted once. The V and J genes are TRBV2 and TRBJ2-7, with 9 positions matching TRBD1. The CDR3 totals 14 residues. The junction had 7 bases not matched to a gene; V was cut back by 5 bases and J by 5 bases. Germline CDR1 is SNHLY and CDR2 is FYNNEI. The CDR3 DNA follows: TGTGCCAGCAGTTTGGGACAGGGAGGGGACGAGCAGTACTTC. Its translation is CASSLGQGGDEQYF.

This clone occurred once. Other DNA sequences of this sample code for an identical CDR3. The chain couples TRBV7-9 to TRBJ1-5, with D tentatively TRBD1 (5 bases). The CDR3 covers 12 residues. V lost 5 bases, J lost 4 bases, and 6 bases lay in between. Germline V gene sequence: CDR1 SEHNR, CDR2 FQNEAQ (reference sequence). The CDR3 here is CASSPGNQPQHF. CDR3 bases: TGTGCCAGCAGCCCAGGGAATCAGCCCCAGCATTTT.

The chain links TRBV7-9 to TRBJ1-2; no clear D. Looked up from germline, CDR1 is SEHNR and CDR2 is FQNEAQ (reference sequence). The CDR3 consists of 15 residues. V lost 1 base, J lost 4 bases, and 13 bases lay in between. Written as DNA, the CDR3 is TGTGCCAGCAGCTTAGATGGTTTGGCAACCTATGGCTACACCTTC. Amino acids: CASSLDGLATYGYTF.

This clone occurred a few times. This chain uses TRBV10-1 with TRBJ1-2; tentative D call: TRBD1 (5 bases). Trimming removed 2 bases from V and 4 bases from J, with 14 bases in between. Germline CDR1 is WNHNN and CDR2 is SYGVQD (reference sequence). This CDR3 is 15 amino acids long. This CDR3 reads CASSETTGTLYGYTF. The CDR3 coding sequence is TGCGCCAGCAGTGAGACAACCGGGACCCTCTATGGCTACACCTTC.

This clone was recorded once. This sequence joins TRBV5-8 and TRBJ1-6; 7 bases match TRBD1. Germline V CDR1 and CDR2: SGHTS, YDEGEE. This CDR3 has 16 amino acids. The ends lost 4 bases at V and 6 bases at J; junction bases unmatched: 10. CDR3 loop: CASSLGAGGFNSPLHF. The DNA for the CDR3 is TGTGCCAGCAGCCTTGGGGCAGGGGGATTTAATTCACCCCTCCACTTT.

For this clone: Other nucleotide sequences from this sample produce the same CDR3. The V call is TRBV7-9, the J call TRBJ2-5, with no clear D. Germline assignment: CDR1 SEHNR and CDR2 FQNEAQ (reference sequence). The CDR3 extends over 12 amino acids. Between the trimmed V and J ends, which lost 4 bases and 1 base, there was a span of 4 bases. The CDR3 here is CASSSSQETQYF. As DNA, the CDR3 is TGTGCCAGCAGCTCAAGCCAAGAGACCCAGTACTTC.

This chain connects TRBV19 to TRBJ2-4; D is unresolved. Germline V lookup: CDR1 LNHDA, CDR2 SQIVND (reference sequence). The CDR3 contains 13 residues. V gave up 9 bases and J gave up 3 bases, with 12 bases separating them. The CDR3 coding sequence is TGTGCCAGCCAGGAACACCTCAAAAACATTCAGTACTTC. It encodes CASQEHLKNIQYF.

CDR3 residues: CASSFSRGINEQFF. The CDR3 DNA sequence: TGTGCCAGCAGTTTCTCCAGGGGAATCAATGAGCAGTTCTTC. The chain is built from TRBV28 and TRBJ2-1; D might be TRBD1 (6 bases). Trimming took off 3 bases at V and 6 bases at J, with 12 bases between the two ends. Germline assignment: CDR1 MDHEN and CDR2 SYDVKM. The CDR3 runs to 14 residues.

The chain joins TRBV7-8 to TRBJ1-1, with 8 bases matching TRBD1. In germline, CDR1 is SGHVS, CDR2 FQNEAQ. After removal of 4 bases from V and 5 bases from J, the junction contained 9 bases not matched to a gene. The CDR3 has 15 amino acids. The CDR3 sequence: CASSSQGGAGTEAFF. CDR3 DNA sequence: TGTGCCAGCAGCTCACAGGGGGGCGCCGGTACTGAAGCTTTCTTT.

This chain links TRBV19 with TRBJ1-1; D is perhaps TRBD1 (5 bases). The CDR3 covers 14 residues. Germline V gene sequence: CDR1 LNHDA, CDR2 SQIVND (reference sequence). The V gene lost 3 bases and the J gene lost 0 bases, with 8 bases spanning the gap. This chain's CDR3 is CASSMEQVNTEAFF. The DNA of the CDR3 is TGTGCCAGTAGTATGGAACAGGTGAACACTGAAGCTTTCTTT. The full variable domain, completed using reference TRBV19 and TRBJ1-1, is DGGITQSPKYLFRKEGQNVTLSCEQNLNHDAMYWYRQDPGQGLRLIYYSQIVNDFQKGDIAEGYSVSREKKESFPLTVTSAQKNPTAFYLCASSMEQVNTEAFFGQGTRLTVV.

J is TRBJ2-3 and V is TRBV28; 7 positions match TRBD1. The CDR3 spans 14 residues. CDR1 is MDHEN and CDR2 is SYDVKM in the germline V gene. With 2 bases clipped from V and 5 bases from J, the junction kept 4 bases outside the gene matches. The CDR3 loop is CASSLAQGVDTQYF. CDR3 DNA: TGTGCCAGCAGTTTAGCCCAGGGGGTAGATACGCAGTATTTT. Based on the CDR3 plus reference TRBV28 and TRBJ2-3, the full variable domain is DVKVTQSSRYLVKRTGEKVFLECVQDMDHENMFWYRQDPGLGLRLIYFSYDVKMKEKGDIPEGYSVSREKKERFSLILESASTNQTSMYLCASSLAQGVDTQYFGPGTRLTVL.

The chain couples TRBV4-3 to TRBJ1-4, with D possibly matching TRBD1 (5 bases). Trimming cost V 0 bases and J 8 bases, with 13 bases left between them. Germline lookup yields CDR1 LGHNA and CDR2 YSLEER. The CDR3 length is 15 residues. The CDR3 DNA is TGCGCCAGCAGCCAAGATACTTCCACAGGCGAAAAACTGTTTTTT. Translated, it gives CASSQDTSTGEKLFF.

The chain uses TRBV4-1 and TRBJ1-2, with 9 bases aligning to TRBD1. Looked up from germline, CDR1 is MGHRA and CDR2 is YSYEKL. The CDR3 contains 15 residues. Losses at the gene ends were 0 bases for V and 8 bases for J; bases not matched to a gene: 7. The CDR3 sequence is CASSQEPWTGAGYTF. The CDR3 DNA reads as TGCGCCAGCAGCCAAGAGCCTTGGACAGGGGCCGGCTACACCTTC.